The present T cell receptor (beta chain) was sequenced within a study of cytomegalovirus exposure and HLA in healthy donors. Study-level information: The roughly 120 validation repertoires, a later analysis reported, used the same platform as the roughly 730 repertoires from the first cohort. Study-level results: It was found in a later analysis that first-cohort TCR clusters tended to co-occur in the 100 to 150 validation repertoires.

The CDR3 sequence is 16 residues long. V was pared by 4 bases and J by 1 base, with 8 bases of the junction left unmatched. CDR1 is SGHDT and CDR2 is YYEEEE in the germline V gene. Assay: immunoSEQ multiplex PCR; the TCRdb copy retains only in-frame clones and omits some. The data hold about 250,000 clones, with around 87% observed a single time. The donors formed part of the roughly 120-subject validation cohort, distinct from the roughly 700-subject first cohort. Worth noting for this clone: What it binds is not known.

This chain links TRBV5-6 with TRBJ1-1, with 9 bases that match TRBD1. The receptor comes from a man aged 18 to 30 in good health and CMV-seronegative. The sample consisted of PBMCs. This chain's CDR3 is CASSHEGQGKNTEAFF. CDR3 DNA sequence: TGTGCCAGCAGCCACGAGGGACAGGGAAAGAACACTGAAGCTTTCTTT.